These T cell receptor beta chains were read from a single sample in a study of cytomegalovirus exposure and HLA in healthy donors. Sequencing used immunoSEQ multiplex PCR; TCRdb keeps in-frame clones, though not all of them. The table includes 100,000 or so clones, about three quarters detected once. Sequencing was performed on PBMCs. These receptors were collected from a female donor in good health and CMV-seronegative. Both conserved end residues are part of each CDR3. The order of the fields is J gene, V gene, D gene, clone size, CDR3 protein, CDR3 DNA. D genes are given only for firm matches. The size field is filled for only some rows; it gives once, few, many or a size class.

>TRBJ1-3|TRBV6-6|TRBD1|NA
CASSPGDRASGNTIYF
TGTGCCAGCAGTCCCGGGGACAGAGCATCTGGAAACACCATATATTTT
>TRBJ2-7|TRBV5-6|TRBD2|NA
CASSGGGRRDMGEQYF
TGTGCCAGCAGCGGCGGGGGTCGCCGGGATATGGGCGAGCAGTACTTC
>TRBJ2-3|TRBV7-3|TRBD2|NA
CASSSAGGRTDTQYF
TGTGCCAGCAGCTCAGCGGGGGGCCGCACAGATACGCAGTATTTT
>TRBJ2-3|TRBV19|NA|NA
CASSWSGQVSTDTQYF
TGTGCCAGTAGCTGGTCTGGGCAGGTTAGCACAGATACGCAGTATTTT
>TRBJ2-7|TRBV5-6|TRBD1|few
CASSLGTGFNEQYF
TGTGCCAGCAGCTTGGGGACAGGGTTTAACGAGCAGTACTTC
>TRBJ1-5|TRBV29-1|NA|NA
CSVVAGPNQPQHF
TGCAGCGTTGTTGCAGGCCCCAATCAGCCCCAGCATTTT
>TRBJ2-5|TRBV6-1|NA|NA
CASSEGPGQETQYF
TGTGCCAGCAGTGAAGGGCCAGGTCAAGAGACCCAGTACTTC
>TRBJ1-2|TRBV30|TRBD1|NA
CAWRDRGHGYTF
TGTGCCTGGAGGGACAGGGGGCATGGCTACACCTTC
>TRBJ2-3|TRBV29-1|TRBD2|NA
CSVDRGETTDTQYF
TGCAGCGTTGACCGGGGGGAAACAACAGATACGCAGTATTTT
>TRBJ1-6|TRBV5-4|TRBD1|NA
CASSLVSLGTENSPLHF
TGTGCCAGCAGCTTGGTTTCTTTGGGGACAGAAAATTCACCCCTCCACTTT
>TRBJ2-3|TRBV10-1|NA|NA
CASSGTGSTDTQYF
TGCGCCAGCAGTGGGACGGGAAGCACAGATACGCAGTATTTT
>TRBJ1-1|TRBV27|NA|NA
CASSHRNTEAFF
TGTGCCAGCAGTCACAGGAACACTGAAGCTTTCTTT
>TRBJ1-1|TRBV7-9|NA|NA
CASSLPGGNTEAFF
TGTGCCAGCAGCTTACCGGGAGGCAACACTGAAGCTTTCTTT
>TRBJ1-2|TRBV25-1|NA|NA
CASSEYGRGGDGYTF
TGTGCCAGCAGTGAATATGGCCGCGGGGGGGATGGCTACACCTTC
>TRBJ2-6|TRBV25-1|NA|NA
CASKLSGANVLTF
TGTGCCAGCAAACTCTCTGGGGCCAACGTCCTGACTTTC
>TRBJ2-1|TRBV11-3|NA|NA
CASSLVAGGTYNEQFF
TGTGCCAGCAGCTTAGTAGCAGGGGGGACCTACAATGAGCAGTTCTTC
>TRBJ1-4|TRBV4-1|TRBD1|NA
CAGSQAGQGREKLFF
TGCGCCGGCAGCCAAGCAGGACAGGGGAGAGAAAAACTGTTTTTT
>TRBJ2-6|TRBV19|TRBD1|once
CASSAGTGAPSGANVLTF
TGTGCCAGCTCAGCCGGGACAGGGGCCCCCTCTGGGGCCAACGTCCTGACTTTC
>TRBJ2-3|TRBV2|NA|NA
CASLGSTRGNLGADTQYF
TGTGCCAGCTTAGGATCAACACGGGGAAATCTTGGTGCAGATACGCAGTATTTT
>TRBJ1-1|TRBV29-1|NA|NA
CSVGQYTEAFF
TGCAGCGTTGGACAGTACACTGAAGCTTTCTTT
>TRBJ2-7|TRBV27|TRBD2|NA
CASSPTPQRGVPEQYF
TGTGCCAGCAGTCCCACCCCCCAGCGGGGGGTCCCCGAGCAGTACTTC
>TRBJ2-5|TRBV5-6|NA|NA
CASSLGETGAQYF
TGTGCCAGCAGCTTGGGGGAAACGGGGGCCCAGTACTTC
>TRBJ1-1|TRBV2|NA|few
CASKSYEAFF
TGTGCCAGCAAGAGCTACGAAGCTTTCTTT
>TRBJ1-5|TRBV5-6|TRBD1|few
CASSRDSPPPQHF
TGTGCCAGCAGTCGGGACAGCCCCCCGCCCCAGCATTTT
>TRBJ2-5|TRBV27|NA|NA
CASRVAGARETQYF
TGTGCCAGCAGGGTCGCGGGGGCCCGGGAGACCCAGTACTTC
>TRBJ1-4|TRBV7-8|NA|NA
CASSLVVAATNEKLFF
TGTGCCAGCAGCTTAGTTGTGGCGGCAACTAATGAAAAACTGTTTTTT
>TRBJ2-7|TRBV4-2|TRBD1|once
CASSQHPGQNYEQYF
TGTGCCAGCAGCCAGCATCCGGGACAGAACTACGAGCAGTACTTC
>TRBJ1-3|TRBV2|TRBD1|NA
CASSGDRGSGNTIYF
TGTGCCAGCAGTGGAGACAGGGGCTCTGGAAACACCATATATTTT